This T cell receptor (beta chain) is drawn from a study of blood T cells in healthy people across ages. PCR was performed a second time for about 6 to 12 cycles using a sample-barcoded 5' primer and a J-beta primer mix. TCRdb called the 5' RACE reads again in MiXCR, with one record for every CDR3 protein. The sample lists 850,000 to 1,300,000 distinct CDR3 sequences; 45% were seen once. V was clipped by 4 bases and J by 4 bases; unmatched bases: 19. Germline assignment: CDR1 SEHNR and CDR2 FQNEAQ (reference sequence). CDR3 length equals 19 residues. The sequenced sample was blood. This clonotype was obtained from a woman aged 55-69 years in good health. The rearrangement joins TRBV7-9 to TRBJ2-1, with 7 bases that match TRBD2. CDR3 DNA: TGTGCCAGCAGCTCCCTAGGACTAGAGGTCCTAGAGAGATACAATGAGCAGTTCTTC. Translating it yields CASSSLGLEVLERYNEQFF. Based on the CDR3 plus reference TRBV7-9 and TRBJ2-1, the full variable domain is DTGVSQNPRHKITKRGQNVTFRCDPISEHNRLYWYRQTLGQGPEFLTYFQNEAQLEKSRLLSDRFSAERPKGSFSTLEIQRTEQGDSAMYLCASSSLGLEVLERYNEQFFGPGTRLTVL.